The rows below give T cell receptor beta chains drawn from one sample of a study of a mutant IDH1 vaccine in newly diagnosed glioma. Profiled with immunoSEQ multiplex PCR; TCRdb holds only in-frame clones, not every one. The table lists about 51,000 clones, over 75% of them singletons. These receptors lack a known antigen. The source material was PBMCs, sampled from a glioma patient whose treatment included an IDH1 peptide vaccine. The receptors were gathered from a woman in her forties with glioma. The CDR3 runs from the conserved cysteine through the conserved F or W. A D gene is named only where the DNA matches it firmly. Clone size is not always given. Where it is, it says once, few, many or a class for expanded clones.

v_call: TRBV29-1; j_call: TRBJ2-7; cdr3_length: 13; clone_size: NA; d_call: TRBD2; cdr3_nt: TGCAGCGTTGAGGGTAGCGGGGTGGGAGAGCAGTACTTC; cdr3_aa: CSVEGSGVGEQYF
v_call: TRBV6-6; j_call: TRBJ1-1; cdr3_length: 13; clone_size: NA; d_call: NA; cdr3_nt: TGTGCCAGCAGTTACGAACAAAGGACTGAAGCTTTCTTT; cdr3_aa: CASSYEQRTEAFF
v_call: TRBV7-6; j_call: TRBJ2-5; cdr3_length: 14; clone_size: NA; d_call: NA; cdr3_nt: TGTGCCAGCAGCCCGCACCGACCCCAAGAGACCCAGTACTTC; cdr3_aa: CASSPHRPQETQYF
v_call: TRBV6-1; j_call: TRBJ2-1; cdr3_length: 11; clone_size: once; d_call: NA; cdr3_nt: TGTGCCAGCAGTGAGGGCGACCTGCAGTTCTTC; cdr3_aa: CASSEGDLQFF
v_call: TRBV11-2; j_call: TRBJ1-2; cdr3_length: 16; clone_size: NA; d_call: TRBD1; cdr3_nt: TGTGCCAGCAGCCCCACACGGGGACAGGGGGCTTTTGGCTACACCTTC; cdr3_aa: CASSPTRGQGAFGYTF
v_call: TRBV5-4; j_call: TRBJ1-4; cdr3_length: 16; clone_size: NA; d_call: NA; cdr3_nt: TGTGCCAGCAGCTTGGCCGGCCAGGGAGGTAATGAAAAACTGTTTTTT; cdr3_aa: CASSLAGQGGNEKLFF
v_call: TRBV9; j_call: TRBJ2-5; cdr3_length: 15; clone_size: NA; d_call: NA; cdr3_nt: TGTGCCAGCAGCGTAGCTCCCCTGGAACAAGAGACCCAGTACTTC; cdr3_aa: CASSVAPLEQETQYF
v_call: TRBV6-5; j_call: TRBJ1-5; cdr3_length: 15; clone_size: few; d_call: NA; cdr3_nt: TGTGCCAGCAGTTACTCGAACCACATCAGTCAGCCCCAGCATTTT; cdr3_aa: CASSYSNHISQPQHF
v_call: TRBV5-1; j_call: TRBJ1-1; cdr3_length: 13; clone_size: NA; d_call: NA; cdr3_nt: TGCGCCAGCAGCTTGGTGTTCAACACTGAAGCTTTCTTT; cdr3_aa: CASSLVFNTEAFF
v_call: TRBV10-2; j_call: TRBJ1-5; cdr3_length: 16; clone_size: once; d_call: NA; cdr3_nt: TGCGCCAGCAGCAACTTTGCCGGCTCGCGTAATCAGCCCCAGCATTTT; cdr3_aa: CASSNFAGSRNQPQHF
v_call: TRBV14; j_call: TRBJ1-6; cdr3_length: 14; clone_size: NA; d_call: NA; cdr3_nt: TGTGCCAGCAGCCTTATTACAGGGAATTCACCCCTCCACTTT; cdr3_aa: CASSLITGNSPLHF
v_call: TRBV30; j_call: TRBJ1-5; cdr3_length: 16; clone_size: once; d_call: TRBD1; cdr3_nt: TGTGCCTGGAGTGCCTCACAGGGGGATGGCAATCAGCCCCAGCATTTT; cdr3_aa: CAWSASQGDGNQPQHF
v_call: TRBV9; j_call: TRBJ2-1; cdr3_length: 15; clone_size: NA; d_call: NA; cdr3_nt: TGTGCCAGCAGCGTAGGGGGGGCCAACTACAATGAGCAGTTCTTC; cdr3_aa: CASSVGGANYNEQFF
v_call: TRBV6-5; j_call: TRBJ1-6; cdr3_length: 13; clone_size: NA; d_call: NA; cdr3_nt: TGTGCCAGCAGTTTCCAACAGGGTTCACCCCTCCACTTT; cdr3_aa: CASSFQQGSPLHF
v_call: TRBV6-1; j_call: TRBJ2-1; cdr3_length: 17; clone_size: NA; d_call: NA; cdr3_nt: TGTGCCAGCAGTGAAGGACCATCCCCAAGGTCCTACAATGAGCAGTTCTTC; cdr3_aa: CASSEGPSPRSYNEQFF
v_call: TRBV5-1; j_call: TRBJ1-1; cdr3_length: 13; clone_size: NA; d_call: NA; cdr3_nt: TGCGCCAGCAGACCCCGTTTAAACACTGAAGCTTTCTTT; cdr3_aa: CASRPRLNTEAFF
v_call: TRBV20-1; j_call: TRBJ1-1; cdr3_length: 10; clone_size: NA; d_call: NA; cdr3_nt: TGCAGTGCTACCTACAGGGAAGCTTTCTTT; cdr3_aa: CSATYREAFF
v_call: TRBV7-9; j_call: TRBJ1-1; cdr3_length: 15; clone_size: NA; d_call: NA; cdr3_nt: TGTGCCAGCAGCAGATTAGATCTACCGGACACTGAAGCTTTCTTT; cdr3_aa: CASSRLDLPDTEAFF
v_call: TRBV5-1; j_call: TRBJ2-2; cdr3_length: 12; clone_size: NA; d_call: NA; cdr3_nt: TGCGCCAGCAGCCCGAACACCGGGGAGCTGTTTTTT; cdr3_aa: CASSPNTGELFF
v_call: TRBV18; j_call: TRBJ2-5; cdr3_length: 14; clone_size: NA; d_call: TRBD1; cdr3_nt: TGTGCCAGCTCACCAGGGCAGGGGGTAGACATCCAGTACTTC; cdr3_aa: CASSPGQGVDIQYF
v_call: TRBV18; j_call: TRBJ2-7; cdr3_length: 14; clone_size: NA; d_call: TRBD1; cdr3_nt: TGTGCCAGCTCCACAGGGGCCCAACTCTACGAGCAGTACTTC; cdr3_aa: CASSTGAQLYEQYF
v_call: TRBV27; j_call: TRBJ2-2; cdr3_length: 17; clone_size: NA; d_call: NA; cdr3_nt: TGTGCCAGCCTCCCGATGACAGGATATACGAACACCGGGGAGCTGTTTTTT; cdr3_aa: CASLPMTGYTNTGELFF
v_call: TRBV5-1; j_call: TRBJ2-1; cdr3_length: 15; clone_size: NA; d_call: NA; cdr3_nt: TGCGCCAGCAGCTTGTCAAGGGTTTCTTACAATGAGCAGTTCTTC; cdr3_aa: CASSLSRVSYNEQFF
v_call: TRBV7-6; j_call: TRBJ1-1; cdr3_length: 15; clone_size: NA; d_call: NA; cdr3_nt: TGTGCCAGCAGCCCTCGACAGGCGGCGAGCACTGAAGCTTTCTTT; cdr3_aa: CASSPRQAASTEAFF
v_call: TRBV6-5; j_call: TRBJ2-3; cdr3_length: 13; clone_size: NA; d_call: NA; cdr3_nt: TGTGCCAGCAGTTACGATTCGGAAGATACGCAGTATTTT; cdr3_aa: CASSYDSEDTQYF
v_call: TRBV4-1; j_call: TRBJ2-7; cdr3_length: 16; clone_size: NA; d_call: TRBD2; cdr3_nt: TGCGCCAGCAGCAATAGACTAGCGGGGGCCAACTACGAGCAGTACTTC; cdr3_aa: CASSNRLAGANYEQYF
v_call: TRBV7-9; j_call: TRBJ2-7; cdr3_length: 12; clone_size: NA; d_call: TRBD1; cdr3_nt: TGTGCCAGCAGATGGAGAGAGGGGGCAGAGTACTTC; cdr3_aa: CASRWREGAEYF
v_call: TRBV6-5; j_call: TRBJ2-1; cdr3_length: 12; clone_size: NA; d_call: NA; cdr3_nt: TGTGCCAGCAGTTCCACTCGGGACTCGCTGTTCTTC; cdr3_aa: CASSSTRDSLFF
v_call: TRBV7-9; j_call: TRBJ2-2; cdr3_length: 15; clone_size: NA; d_call: NA; cdr3_nt: TGTGCCAGCAGCTTAGTAGGGGGAGCGACCGGGGAGCTGTTTTTT; cdr3_aa: CASSLVGGATGELFF
v_call: TRBV5-6; j_call: TRBJ2-1; cdr3_length: 15; clone_size: NA; d_call: NA; cdr3_nt: TGTGCCAGCAGCTTGTTCCAAGTCGACTACAATGAGCAGTTCTTC; cdr3_aa: CASSLFQVDYNEQFF
v_call: TRBV6-5; j_call: TRBJ1-3; cdr3_length: 15; clone_size: NA; d_call: TRBD1; cdr3_nt: TGTGCCAGCAGTTTACGACAGGGGGCGCGAAACACCATATATTTT; cdr3_aa: CASSLRQGARNTIYF